This T cell receptor (beta chain) is from a study of human T cells and chemical hapten exposure. Study context: Affected patients, primarily female, had alopecia areata, totalis or universalis.

J gave up 3 bases and V 5 bases, and 7 bases lay outside the gene matches. Germline V gene sequence: CDR1 SEHNR, CDR2 FQNEAQ (reference sequence). This CDR3 region has 16 residues. Sample time point: patch test 2, 6 weeks after DPC sensitization. Regarding treatment: therapeutic diphenylcyclopropenone sensitization with weekly scalp DPC. This clonotype was picked up many times. A single record per CDR3 protein comes from TCRdb applying MiXCR to the RACE reads. In the table there are over 40,000 distinct CDR3 sequences, over 3% of which are singletons. The V call is TRBV7-9, the J call TRBJ1-6; 7 bases agree with TRBD1. The source was whole blood, collected in connection with sensitization to the hapten diphenylcyclopropenone (DPC). The source is a man aged 35-49 years with alopecia areata. Some clones in this sample may be carry-over from other donors' samples. CDR3 protein: CASSPGTDLYNSPLHF. The DNA of the CDR3 is TGTGCCAGCAGCCCCGGGACAGACCTCTATAATTCACCCCTCCACTTT.